Below are 22 T cell receptor beta chains sequenced from a single sample in a study of blood T cell repertoires in COVID-19. Assay: immunoSEQ multiplex PCR; the TCRdb copy retains only in-frame clones and omits some. The table shows 130,000 to 150,000 clones, with almost 90% occurring only once. Input material: peripheral blood. The source is a human donor in a cohort sampled during active COVID-19.

CDR3 residues: CAISEPISGGLRTSSPQETQYF. The DNA of the CDR3 is TGTGCCATCAGTGAGCCGATTTCGGGGGGTCTCAGGACTAGTTCTCCACAAGAGACCCAGTACTTC. The chain recombines TRBV10-3 with TRBJ2-5; 7 bases are a match to TRBD2. The CDR3 sequence is 22 residues long. Trimming at V came to 2 bases and at J to 2 bases, leaving 26 bases not matched to a gene. In germline, CDR1 is ENHRY, CDR2 SYGVKD.

The chain has TRBV6-1 and TRBJ2-3, with 11 bases that match TRBD2. CDR3 length equals 20 residues. Germline V gene lookup returns CDR1 MNHNS and CDR2 SASEGT. Germline trimming cut 2 bases from V and 6 bases from J; bases unmatched to any gene: 19. The CDR3 sequence: CASSERFEVRASGRIDTQYF. CDR3 coding DNA: TGTGCCAGCAGTGAACGATTCGAGGTTCGGGCTAGCGGGAGGATCGATACGCAGTATTTT.

The V gene is TRBV10-3, the J gene TRBJ2-1; a possible D gene is TRBD2 (6 bases). Germline CDR1 ENHRY, CDR2 SYGVKD. This CDR3 is built from 14 residues. V dropped 2 bases and J dropped 7 bases, with 12 bases sitting between them. Here the CDR3 reads CAISELLARNEQFF. CDR3 bases: TGTGCCATCAGTGAGCTTCTAGCGAGGAATGAGCAGTTCTTC.

This chain links TRBV4-1 with TRBJ2-1; maybe TRBD1 (5 bases). Germline V gene lookup returns CDR1 MGHRA and CDR2 YSYEKL. There are 13 residues in the CDR3. V dropped 4 bases and J dropped 10 bases, with 14 bases sitting between them. The CDR3 nucleotides read TGCGCCAGCAGCCTCCCACGTGGGGCGGAGCAGTTCTTC. It specifies CASSLPRGAEQFF.

This chain connects TRBV30 to TRBJ1-6; D not certain. Trimming shortened V by 0 bases and J by 7 bases, and 7 bases separated the two germline ends. The CDR3 extends over 13 amino acids. Germline CDR1 GTSNPN, CDR2 SVGIG (reference sequence). In DNA, the CDR3 is TGTGCCTGGAGTGTAAGAGTGAATTCACCCCTCCACTTT. Translation gives CAWSVRVNSPLHF.

The chain couples TRBV7-2 to TRBJ1-4; D gene uncertain. The germline V gene encodes CDR1 SGHTA and CDR2 FQGNSA. The CDR3 has 14 amino acids. The V end was cut by 1 base, the J end by 5 bases, with 8 bases between. The CDR3 protein is CASSLGRRNEKLFF. CDR3 coding DNA: TGTGCCAGCAGCTTAGGCCGGAGAAATGAAAAACTGTTTTTT. The variable domain in full, with the rest retrieved from reference TRBV7-2 and TRBJ1-4, is GAGVSQSPSNKVTEKGKDVELRCDPISGHTALYWYRQSLGQGLEFLIYFQGNSAPDKSGLPSDRFSAERTGGSVSTLTIQRTQQEDSAVYLCASSLGRRNEKLFFGSGTQLSVL.

This clone showed up just once. The chain has TRBV20-1 and TRBJ2-3; D unresolved. The V gene lost 3 bases and the J gene lost 1 base, with 11 bases spanning the gap. This CDR3 is built from 14 residues. The germline V gene encodes CDR1 DFQATT and CDR2 SNEGSKA (reference sequence). The CDR3 coding sequence is TGCAGTGCTAGTCCCAGCGCGGGCACAGATACGCAGTATTTT. It encodes CSASPSAGTDTQYF.

This clone was seen a handful of times. This chain connects TRBV23-1 to TRBJ2-3, with TRBD1 matching 9 bases. TRBV23-1 is classed as an ORF, of uncertain function. V was clipped by 3 bases and J by 0 bases; unmatched bases: 16. The CDR3 length is 20 residues. CDR3 DNA: TGCGCCAGCAGTCATCACGCACGGGACAGGGCGAAATCTAGCACAGATACGCAGTATTTT. Translated, it gives CASSHHARDRAKSSTDTQYF.

The chain is built from TRBV4-1 and TRBJ2-7; 11 bases line up with TRBD2. Germline assignment: CDR1 MGHRA and CDR2 YSYEKL. The CDR3 is made up of 16 amino acids. V lost 5 bases to trimming and J lost 1 base; unmatched junction nucleotides: 7. The CDR3 DNA reads TGCGCCAGCAGCGAGCGGCTAGCGGGAGGATCCTACGAGCAGTACTTC. Protein product: CASSERLAGGSYEQYF.

The rearrangement joins TRBV27 to TRBJ1-4; possibly TRBD1 for D (5 bases). CDR1 MNHEY and CDR2 SMNVEV come from the germline V gene (reference sequence). Trimming shortened V by 0 bases and J by 2 bases, and 7 bases separated the two germline ends. The length of the CDR3 is 15 residues. DNA of the CDR3: TGTGCCAGCAGTTTATCGTCAGGGACTAATGAAAAACTGTTTTTT. This gives the protein CASSLSSGTNEKLFF.

The J gene is TRBJ1-1, the V gene TRBV10-3, with 11 bases aligning to TRBD1. CDR3 length equals 18 residues. CDR1 is ENHRY and CDR2 is SYGVKD in the germline V gene. The J segment lost 0 bases and the V segment lost 0 bases, leaving 6 bases of the junction unmatched. The CDR3 loop reads CAISESIGTGGLNTEAFF. The CDR3 DNA follows: TGTGCCATCAGTGAGTCGATAGGGACAGGGGGTTTGAACACTGAAGCTTTCTTT.

The rearrangement links TRBV6-9 to TRBJ2-2; D is perhaps TRBD1 (5 bases). Between the trimmed V and J ends, which lost 7 bases and 1 base, there was a span of 16 bases. This CDR3 contains 16 residues. Per the germline V gene, CDR1 is MNHGY and CDR2 is SVAAGI. CDR3 in amino acids: CASTGPLDLNTGELFF. CDR3 DNA: TGTGCCAGCACAGGGCCCTTGGATCTGAACACCGGGGAGCTGTTTTTT.

J is TRBJ2-7 and V is TRBV4-3, with D maybe TRBD2 (5 bases). The V gene lost 0 bases and the J gene lost 0 bases, with 15 bases spanning the gap. The CDR3 length is 17 residues. CDR1 is LGHNA and CDR2 is YSLEER in the germline V gene. The CDR3 loop is CASSQDVGSGNSYEQYF. The CDR3 DNA sequence: TGCGCCAGCAGCCAAGACGTAGGCAGCGGAAACTCCTACGAGCAGTACTTC.

In its sample, this clone was seen a few times. The chain employs TRBV4-2 and TRBJ1-6; 7 nucleotides line up with TRBD1. The length of the CDR3 is 15 residues. V gave up 2 bases and J gave up 6 bases; unmatched junction bases: 4. Germline V gene sequence: CDR1 LGHNA, CDR2 YNFKEQ. The CDR3 loop reads CASSQRTGGNSPLHF. The DNA of the CDR3 is TGTGCCAGCAGCCAAAGGACAGGCGGTAATTCACCCCTCCACTTT.

The rearrangement joins TRBV7-8 to TRBJ2-7; D unclear. Germline V lookup: CDR1 SGHVS, CDR2 FQNEAQ. CDR3 length equals 15 residues. Trimming took off 1 base at V and 2 bases at J, with 12 bases between the two ends. CDR3 region: CASSLEEVRTYEQYF. In DNA form, the CDR3 reads TGTGCCAGCAGCTTAGAAGAGGTTCGGACCTACGAGCAGTACTTC.

This CDR3 is CASGSQEGEQFF. The CDR3 DNA is TGTGCTAGTGGTTCCCAAGAGGGCGAGCAGTTCTTC. The chain employs TRBV12-5 and TRBJ2-1; TRBD2 might be the D (5 bases). CDR3 length: 12 residues. V was shortened by 4 bases and J by 10 bases, with 11 bases between the two germline ends. Germline values: CDR1 LGHNT, CDR2 FRNRAP. Full variable domain (remainder filled in from reference TRBV12-5 and TRBJ2-1): DARVTQTPRHKVTEMGQEVTMRCQPILGHNTVFWYRQTMMQGLELLAYFRNRAPLDDSGMPKDRFSAEMPDATLATLKIQPSEPRDSAVYFCASGSQEGEQFFGPGTRLTVL.

This chain uses TRBV6-2 or TRBV6-3 with TRBJ1-1; D is ambiguous. V was shortened by 6 bases and J by 1 base, with 18 bases between the two germline ends. The CDR3 totals 16 residues. Germline V lookup: CDR1 MNHEY, CDR2 SVGEGT. DNA of the CDR3: TGTGCCAGCAGCTCCACACTGAGACACAGGAACACTGAAGCTTTCTTT. The encoded protein is CASSSTLRHRNTEAFF.

This clone was seen only once. The chain employs TRBV5-1 and TRBJ2-3, with 7 bases lining up with TRBD1. Germline trimming cut 4 bases from V and 1 base from J; bases unmatched to any gene: 6. This CDR3 comprises 15 residues. Germline V lookup: CDR1 SGHRS, CDR2 YFSETQ. CDR3 amino acids: CASSLEDRGTDTQYF. The CDR3 region has the DNA TGCGCCAGCAGCCTGGAAGACAGGGGCACAGATACGCAGTATTTT.

This chain connects TRBV5-1 to TRBJ2-2; the match to TRBD2 covers 13 bases. Trimming removed 6 bases from V and 6 bases from J; junction bases left unmatched: 5. The CDR3 loop spans 15 amino acids. Germline-derived CDR1 and CDR2 are SGHRS and YFSETQ. In DNA, the CDR3 is TGCGCCAGCACCACTAGCGGGGGGGCCCCCGGGGAGCTGTTTTTT. Translation: CASTTSGGAPGELFF.

As DNA, the CDR3 is TGTGCCAGCAGCGTATCAGGGAATGAGCAGTTCTTC. The encoded protein is CASSVSGNEQFF. The V gene is TRBV9, the J gene TRBJ2-1; perhaps TRBD1 as D (5 bases). V gave up 1 base and J gave up 7 bases, with 6 bases separating them. The CDR3 has 12 residues. Germline V lookup: CDR1 SGDLS, CDR2 YYNGEE.

The chain recombines TRBV28 with TRBJ1-5; D gene ambiguous. The V end lost 1 base, the J end lost 15 bases, and 13 bases lay between the germline ends. The CDR3 length is 12 residues. The germline V gene encodes CDR1 MDHEN and CDR2 SYDVKM. This CDR3 is CASSLSAEFGHF. The CDR3 DNA reads TGTGCCAGCAGTTTATCGGCGGAGTTTGGGCATTTT.

This CDR3 reads CASRPSLNSEQYF. CDR3 DNA: TGTGCCAGCAGACCGAGCCTCAACAGCGAGCAGTACTTC. The gene calls are TRBV6-5 and TRBJ2-7; D remains unclear. This CDR3 region has 13 residues. V shed 6 bases and J shed 6 bases, with 15 bases lying between them. CDR1 and CDR2 from the germline V gene are MNHEY and SVGAGI.